This T cell receptor (beta chain) stems from a study of CXCR3-negative and CXCR3-positive naive CD8 T cells. As for the study in general: About 135 million TRB reads in total, about 1.5 +/- 0.3 million per library. Study-wide points: Naive CXCR3-negative and CXCR3-positive cells had similar TRBV-TRBJ usage; memory differed. Memory CD8+ cells had much lower diversity, and both naive subsets had comparably high diversity.

Frequency places this clonotype as medium-sized (0.01 to 0.1%). Its cognate antigen is unknown. The CDR3 is 15 residues long. Per germline, CDR1 MNHEY and CDR2 SVGEGT. TRB cDNA libraries were made by UMI-labeled 5' RACE. TCRdb derives one entry per CDR3 protein from the 5' RACE reads, leaving out DNA. The sample shows some 9,100 distinct CDR3 sequences, and around 1.1% sits with its ten largest clones. The TCR originated in a human donor in good health. Some clones in this sample may be carry-over from other donors' samples. Input material: naive CXCR3- CD8+ T cells from blood. Described subset: CD45RO-CCR7+CD27+CD95- naive CD8+ T cells lacking CXCR3 (TNR3-). This chain connects TRBV6-2 or TRBV6-3 to TRBJ2-1; no DNA is available, so the TRBD2 call from TCRdb remains unchecked. The chain's CDR3 is CASSSGTSGIDEQFF.